These 32 T cell receptor beta chains were sequenced from one sample in a study of cytomegalovirus exposure and HLA in healthy donors. The PCR had 60 Vbeta and 13 Jbeta primers. TCRdb's table, derived via immunoSEQ multiplex PCR, lists solely in-frame clones and lacks some. The repertoire holds 150,000 to 200,000 clones, with roughly 78% as singletons. The sample was PBMCs. These TCRs come from a man between 35 and 55 years old in good health and CMV-seropositive.

The chain joins TRBV7-3 to TRBJ2-7; 9 nucleotides align to TRBD1. This CDR3 contains 13 residues. Germline lookup yields CDR1 SGHTA and CDR2 FQGTGA. The trim removed 2 bases at V and 6 bases at J, leaving 2 bases unmatched. CDR3 DNA sequence: TGTGCCAGCAGCTTAGGGACAGGGTTCGAGCAGTACTTC. It encodes CASSLGTGFEQYF.

The rearrangement joins TRBV5-4 to TRBJ2-3; 7 nucleotides agree with TRBD2. The CDR3 is made up of 12 amino acids. The J segment lost 5 bases and the V segment lost 5 bases, leaving 2 bases of the junction unmatched. Germline CDR1 reads SGHNT; CDR2 reads YYREEE (reference sequence). In DNA, the CDR3 is TGTGCCAGCAGTCCGGGGGGAGATACGCAGTATTTT. It is translated as CASSPGGDTQYF.

The chain links TRBV5-1 to TRBJ2-3, with D maybe TRBD2 (5 bases). This CDR3 has 15 residues. The V end was cut by 1 base, the J end by 2 bases, with 11 bases between. CDR1 is SGHRS, CDR2 YFSETQ, per germline. The CDR3 sequence: CASSLPAGTTDTQYF. As DNA, the CDR3 is TGCGCCAGCAGCTTGCCCGCGGGTACCACAGATACGCAGTATTTT.

This clone showed up just a few times. This sequence joins TRBV5-1 and TRBJ1-4; D ambiguous. This CDR3 spans 17 amino acids. V lost 0 bases, J lost 0 bases, and 12 bases lay in between. Germline values: CDR1 SGHRS, CDR2 YFSETQ. The DNA for the CDR3 is TGCGCCAGCAGCTTGGAACCCATAGGAGCAACTAATGAAAAACTGTTTTTT. Amino acids: CASSLEPIGATNEKLFF.

The chain links TRBV5-8 to TRBJ2-7; 9 nucleotides line up with TRBD1. After removal of 4 bases from V and 2 bases from J, the junction contained 4 bases not matched to a gene. CDR1 and CDR2 (germline): SGHTS, YDEGEE. The CDR3 consists of 14 residues. For the CDR3, the DNA is TGTGCCAGCAGCCCGGGACAGGGCCCCTACGAGCAGTACTTC. This gives the protein CASSPGQGPYEQYF. Together with reference TRBV5-8 and TRBJ2-7, the CDR3 gives the full variable domain: EAGVTQSPTHLIKTRGQQATLRCSPISGHTSVYWYQQALGLGLQFLLWYDEGEERNRGNFPPRFSGRQFPNYSSELNVNALELEDSALYLCASSPGQGPYEQYFGPGTRLTVT.

The rearrangement uses TRBV5-4 and TRBJ1-2; 12 bases are a match to TRBD1. Germline CDR1 is SGHNT and CDR2 is YYREEE (reference sequence). After removal of 4 bases from V and 8 bases from J, the junction contained 12 bases not matched to a gene. This CDR3 is built from 16 residues. For the CDR3, the DNA is TGTGCCAGCAGCGAGCAGGTGGGACAGGGGGCGAGGGGCTACACCTTC. The encoded protein is CASSEQVGQGARGYTF.

This chain uses TRBV19 with TRBJ1-4; 7 bases are a match to TRBD1. The CDR3 loop spans 14 amino acids. CDR1 is LNHDA, CDR2 SQIVND, per germline (reference sequence). The V and J ends lost 4 bases and 4 bases, in that order; junction bases with no gene match: 3. The CDR3 sequence: CASSTTGINEKLFF. For the CDR3, the DNA is TGTGCCAGTAGTACGACAGGGATTAATGAAAAACTGTTTTTT.

V is TRBV7-2 and J is TRBJ2-2, with 9 bases fitting TRBD2. Germline values: CDR1 SGHTA, CDR2 FQGNSA. The CDR3 totals 16 residues. The V gene end was trimmed by 3 bases and the J gene end by 4 bases; junction bases not matched to a gene: 6. This CDR3 reads CASSFLAGGVTGELFF. As DNA, the CDR3 is TGTGCCAGCAGCTTTCTCGCGGGGGGGGTCACCGGGGAGCTGTTTTTT. The complete variable domain, with remaining parts taken from reference TRBV7-2 and TRBJ2-2, reads GAGVSQSPSNKVTEKGKDVELRCDPISGHTALYWYRQSLGQGLEFLIYFQGNSAPDKSGLPSDRFSAERTGGSVSTLTIQRTQQEDSAVYLCASSFLAGGVTGELFFGEGSRLTVL.

The CDR3 is CASGLGVSDTQYF. In DNA form, the CDR3 reads TGTGCTAGTGGTTTGGGCGTATCAGATACGCAGTATTTT. This chain connects TRBV12-5 to TRBJ2-3, with D unclear. Germline V gene lookup returns CDR1 LGHNT and CDR2 FRNRAP. Between the trimmed V and J ends, which lost 1 base and 4 bases, there was a span of 6 bases. CDR3 size: 13 residues.

This clone has just a few counts. Here the CDR3 reads CASSLGTGGTEAFF. The CDR3 DNA is TGTGCCAGCAGCTTGGGGACAGGGGGGACTGAAGCTTTCTTT. The V and J genes are TRBV5-6 and TRBJ1-1; 10 bases match TRBD1. The CDR3 sequence is 14 residues long. The V and J ends lost 0 bases and 5 bases, in that order; junction bases with no gene match: 1. Germline CDR1 is SGHDT and CDR2 is YYEEEE.

The chain links TRBV28 to TRBJ1-2; tentative D call: TRBD1 (5 bases). CDR3 size: 15 residues. Trimming took 4 bases from V and 2 from J, leaving 14 bases between them. In germline, CDR1 is MDHEN, CDR2 SYDVKM. Written as DNA, the CDR3 is TGTGCCAGCAGTTGGGGGGGAGGACTCAACTATGGCTACACCTTC. Translation gives CASSWGGGLNYGYTF.

This chain uses TRBV10-3 with TRBJ2-1, with 7 nucleotides matching TRBD1. CDR3 length: 15 residues. Per the germline V gene, CDR1 is ENHRY and CDR2 is SYGVKD. The J segment lost 2 bases and the V segment lost 6 bases, leaving 7 bases of the junction unmatched. The chain's CDR3 is CAIRPGQRAYNEQFF. CDR3 DNA sequence: TGTGCCATCAGGCCGGGACAGAGAGCCTACAATGAGCAGTTCTTC.

The rearrangement joins TRBV5-6 to TRBJ1-5; TRBD1 is a possible D gene (6 bases). The germline CDR1 and CDR2 sequences are SGHDT and YYEEEE. Trimming took 2 bases from V and 0 from J, leaving 9 bases between them. The CDR3 loop spans 15 amino acids. The CDR3 is CASSLGQLSNQPQHF. DNA for the CDR3: TGTGCCAGCAGCTTAGGACAGCTTAGCAATCAGCCCCAGCATTTT.

This clone has only a few counts. This chain connects TRBV6-1 to TRBJ1-1; 7 bases fit TRBD1. V gave up 3 bases and J gave up 7 bases; unmatched junction bases: 5. The CDR3 extends over 13 amino acids. Germline lookup yields CDR1 MNHNS and CDR2 SASEGT. CDR3 amino acids: CASSETGINEAFF. In nucleotides, the CDR3 is TGTGCCAGCAGTGAGACAGGGATCAATGAAGCTTTCTTT.

This clone showed up just once. The rearrangement joins TRBV2 to TRBJ1-6, with no clear D. Looked up from germline, CDR1 is SNHLY and CDR2 is FYNNEI. CDR3 size: 13 residues. V lost 8 bases and J 7 bases, leaving 12 bases between the germline ends. Written as DNA, the CDR3 is TGTGCCAGCGCTCGGGGAAACAATTCACCCCTCCACTTT. This gives the protein CASARGNNSPLHF.

This chain uses TRBV4-3 with TRBJ2-7; 9 bases map to TRBD1. The CDR3 covers 16 residues. V dropped 0 bases and J dropped 4; count of bases not matched to a gene: 7. Germline V gives CDR1 LGHNA, CDR2 YSLEER. In nucleotides, the CDR3 is TGCGCCAGCAGCCAAGATCTGGGTGACAGGGGGTACGAGCAGTACTTC. It translates to CASSQDLGDRGYEQYF.

V gene TRBV6-1 combines with J gene TRBJ1-2; 9 nucleotides line up with TRBD1. The CDR3 spans 15 residues. Germline V gene lookup returns CDR1 MNHNS and CDR2 SASEGT. Germline trimming cut 6 bases from V and 2 bases from J; bases unmatched to any gene: 7. The CDR3 nucleotides read TGTGCCAGCAGCGAGACAGGGGGGAACAACTATGGCTACACCTTC. Protein: CASSETGGNNYGYTF.

V and J are TRBV6-1 and TRBJ2-7; 11 bases are a match to TRBD1. CDR1 is MNHNS, CDR2 SASEGT, per germline. CDR3 length equals 15 residues. The J segment lost 2 bases and the V segment lost 6 bases, leaving 6 bases of the junction unmatched. CDR3 sequence (DNA): TGTGCCAGCAGCCAGAGGACAGGGGGCACCTACGAGCAGTACTTC. Its translation is CASSQRTGGTYEQYF.

The chain links TRBV6-6 to TRBJ2-4; a possible D gene is TRBD1 (6 bases). The V and J ends lost 6 bases and 7 bases respectively, with 13 bases between them. Germline loops: CDR1 MNHNY, CDR2 SVGAGI (reference sequence). This CDR3 comprises 13 residues. The CDR3 spells CASSPDRYNIQYF. CDR3 sequence (DNA): TGTGCCAGCAGCCCAGACAGGTACAACATTCAGTACTTC.

The chain joins TRBV27 to TRBJ1-1; 9 bases fit TRBD1. The CDR3 contains 16 residues. Germline CDR1 reads MNHEY; CDR2 reads SMNVEV (reference sequence). V trimming: 6 bases; J trimming: 1 base; junction bases outside the gene matches: 9. For the CDR3, the DNA is TGTGCCAGCAGAACGATGGGGACAGGGTCGAACACTGAAGCTTTCTTT. Translation: CASRTMGTGSNTEAFF.

This clone was seen a single time. V and J are TRBV28 and TRBJ2-5; 9 nucleotides agree with TRBD2. Germline V gives CDR1 MDHEN, CDR2 SYDVKM. V lost 5 bases and J lost 5; bases outside the gene matches: 3. The CDR3 has 13 amino acids. The CDR3: CASSTAGGETQYF. For the CDR3, the DNA is TGTGCCAGCAGTACAGCGGGAGGCGAGACCCAGTACTTC.

This chain joins TRBV15 and TRBJ2-7; D may be TRBD2 (6 bases). The CDR3 consists of 15 residues. Germline values: CDR1 LNHNV, CDR2 YYDKDF (reference sequence). V was pared by 5 bases and J by 3 bases, with 17 bases between. The CDR3 loop reads CATSAPGLQGYEQYF. In DNA form, the CDR3 reads TGTGCCACCAGCGCCCCGGGACTTCAGGGCTACGAGCAGTACTTC.

In its sample, this clone was seen once. This chain connects TRBV19 to TRBJ1-4; unclear D gene. Between the trimmed V and J ends, which lost 6 bases and 6 bases, there was a span of 11 bases. The CDR3 consists of 13 residues. Germline loops: CDR1 LNHDA, CDR2 SQIVND (reference sequence). The CDR3 protein is CASRAGSHEKLFF. Here the CDR3 DNA reads TGTGCCAGTAGGGCGGGCAGCCATGAAAAACTGTTTTTT.

The chain carries TRBV5-4 and TRBJ2-3, with 8 bases aligning to TRBD2. The J segment lost 1 base and the V segment lost 0 bases, leaving 4 bases of the junction unmatched. CDR3 size: 16 residues. Germline values: CDR1 SGHNT, CDR2 YYREEE (reference sequence). The CDR3 here is CASSLVARGGTDTQYF. In nucleotides, the CDR3 is TGTGCCAGCAGCTTGGTGGCGCGGGGGGGCACAGATACGCAGTATTTT. Together with reference TRBV5-4 and TRBJ2-3, the CDR3 gives the full variable domain: ETGVTQSPTHLIKTRGQQVTLRCSSQSGHNTVSWYQQALGQGPQFIFQYYREEENGRGNFPPRFSGLQFPNYSSELNVNALELDDSALYLCASSLVARGGTDTQYFGPGTRLTVL.

The chain links TRBV6-5 to TRBJ1-6; 7 positions match TRBD1. Per the germline V gene, CDR1 is MNHEY and CDR2 is SVGAGI. V gave up 5 bases and J gave up 8 bases; unmatched junction bases: 6. CDR3 length: 14 amino acids. The CDR3 nucleotides are TGTGCCAGCAGTCCAGGGGGTATGGATTCACCCCTCCACTTT. This sequence encodes CASSPGGMDSPLHF.

This chain connects TRBV20-1 to TRBJ1-6; D unresolved. V gave up 6 bases and J gave up 13 bases, with 13 bases separating them. Germline-derived CDR1 and CDR2 are DFQATT and SNEGSKA (reference sequence). This CDR3 region has 11 residues. In DNA form, the CDR3 reads TGCAGTGCCCAGGCCGCCGCTCCCCTCCACTTT. It specifies CSAQAAAPLHF.

For this clone: A read error may account for a junction end that differs from germline. The rearrangement uses TRBV29-1 and TRBJ1-2, with D uncertain. This CDR3 comprises 11 residues. CDR1 is SQVTM and CDR2 is ANQGSEA in the germline V gene. In DNA, the CDR3 is TGCAGCTTTGACGGTTTGTACGGCTACACCTTC. Encoded protein: CSFDGLYGYTF.

This chain connects TRBV5-6 to TRBJ2-2; 8 bases agree with TRBD2. Trimming took 1 base from V and 1 from J; bases not matched to a gene: 3. The CDR3 sequence is 16 residues long. Germline CDR1 and CDR2: SGHDT and YYEEEE. The CDR3 DNA follows: TGTGCCAGCAGCTTGTGGCTAGCGGGGAACACCGGGGAGCTGTTTTTT. Amino acid sequence: CASSLWLAGNTGELFF.

The chain couples TRBV11-3 to TRBJ2-7, with a weak D call TRBD2 (5 bases). The CDR3 loop spans 12 amino acids. CDR1 is SGHNT and CDR2 is YENEEA in the germline V gene. V lost 8 bases and J lost 2, with 10 bases in between. The CDR3 protein is CASPRATYEQYF. CDR3 nucleotide sequence: TGTGCCAGCCCGAGGGCTACCTACGAGCAGTACTTC.

V gene TRBV2 combines with J gene TRBJ2-5; D is unclear. V dropped 6 bases and J dropped 2 bases, with 13 bases sitting between them. Germline V gene lookup returns CDR1 SNHLY and CDR2 FYNNEI. This CDR3 region has 14 residues. CDR3 nucleotide sequence: TGTGCCAGCAGACCTCCAGGCAGTCAAGAGACCCAGTACTTC. Protein sequence: CASRPPGSQETQYF. The full variable domain, completed using reference TRBV2 and TRBJ2-5, is EPEVTQTPSHQVTQMGQEVILRCVPISNHLYFYWYRQILGQKVEFLVSFYNNEISEKSEIFDDQFSVERPDGSNFTLKIRSTKLEDSAMYFCASRPPGSQETQYFGPGTRLLVL.

V and J are TRBV11-3 and TRBJ2-5; TRBD1 is a possible D gene (6 bases). The tail of the sequence fits TRBJ2-7 better, so the J call may be wrong. CDR3 length: 13 residues. Germline lookup yields CDR1 SGHNT and CDR2 YENEEA. The CDR3 loop reads CASSLDRGHEQYF. CDR3 sequence (DNA): TGTGCCAGCAGCTTAGACAGGGGTCACGAGCAGTACTTC.

The chain uses TRBV5-4 and TRBJ2-2; 8 nucleotides align to TRBD2. The CDR3 contains 15 residues. The V gene's germline CDR1 is SGHNT and CDR2 YYREEE (reference sequence). Trimming removed 4 bases from V and 7 bases from J; junction bases left unmatched: 9. The CDR3 nucleotides read TGTGCCAGCAGCCCGGGAGGGAATTTAGACGGGGAGCTGTTTTTT. This encodes CASSPGGNLDGELFF.